The 15 T cell receptor beta chains presented below share a single source sample, sequenced in a study of OX40 agonist ivuxolimab in advanced cancers. TCRdb's copy holds only in-frame clones and misses some; the assay was immunoSEQ multiplex PCR. This table holds some 100,000 clones, around 89% found once. The sample here was CD4+ or CD8+ T cells sorted from blood, taken in a trial of the OX40 agonist ivuxolimab. The receptors originated from an adult with an advanced solid tumor such as melanoma, head and neck, liver or kidney cancer.

This clone has just one count. The chain's CDR3 is CASSLRVVGADTQYF. CDR3 coding DNA: TGTGCCAGCAGCTTAAGGGTAGTCGGCGCAGATACGCAGTATTTT. The chain joins TRBV5-4 to TRBJ2-3; D is undetermined. From germline, CDR1 is SGHNT and CDR2 YYREEE (reference sequence). Trimming stripped 2 bases from V and 4 bases from J, with 14 bases between. The CDR3 covers 15 residues.

The rearrangement links TRBV9 to TRBJ2-5; tentative D call: TRBD2 (7 bases). The DNA matches TRBJ2-7 better at its end, which makes the J call doubtful. Germline loops: CDR1 SGDLS, CDR2 YYNGEE. This CDR3 region has 15 residues. CDR3 protein: CASSALGGASYEQYF. CDR3 bases: TGTGCCAGCAGCGCCCTGGGGGGGGCTTCCTACGAGCAGTACTTC.

V is TRBV6-1 and J is TRBJ1-1; TRBD1 matches 7 bases. Germline values: CDR1 MNHNS, CDR2 SASEGT. The CDR3 has 13 amino acids. V lost 9 bases to trimming and J lost 4 bases; unmatched junction nucleotides: 8. As DNA, the CDR3 is TGTGCCAGTCCACGACAGGGTGGCACTGAAGCTTTCTTT. It codes for CASPRQGGTEAFF.

This sequence joins TRBV27 and TRBJ2-5, with 8 bases aligning to TRBD2. The J segment lost 7 bases and the V segment lost 5 bases, leaving 6 bases of the junction unmatched. The CDR3 runs 13 residues. Germline V gene data show CDR1 as MNHEY and CDR2 as SMNVEV (reference sequence). The CDR3 DNA reads as TGTGCCAGCAGTACGAGCGGGAGAGGGACCCAGTACTTC. Encoded protein: CASSTSGRGTQYF.

The rearrangement uses TRBV5-1 and TRBJ2-5; 7 bases line up with TRBD1. Germline V gene sequence: CDR1 SGHRS, CDR2 YFSETQ. V shed 4 bases and J 2 bases; nucleotides not matched to a gene: 5. The CDR3 length is 14 residues. The CDR3 DNA follows: TGCGCCAGCAGCCCGACAGGGCTACAAGAGACCCAGTACTTC. This translates into CASSPTGLQETQYF. The whole variable domain, filled in from reference TRBV5-1 and TRBJ2-5, reads KAGVTQTPRYLIKTRGQQVTLSCSPISGHRSVSWYQQTPGQGLQFLFEYFSETQRNKGNFPGRFSGRQFSNSRSEMNVSTLELGDSALYLCASSPTGLQETQYFGPGTRLLVL.

CDR3 DNA sequence: TGTGCCAGCAGCTTCCCGGGAAGTCGGGGCCCAAAGGACACTGAAGCTTTCTTT. This sequence encodes CASSFPGSRGPKDTEAFF. The chain is built from TRBV7-9 and TRBJ1-1, with D perhaps matching TRBD1 (5 bases). CDR1 and CDR2 from the germline V gene are SEHNR and FQNEAQ (reference sequence). The CDR3 length is 18 residues. V shed 3 bases and J shed 3 bases, with 23 bases lying between them. The variable domain in full, completed from reference TRBV7-9 and TRBJ1-1, reads DTGVSQNPRHKITKRGQNVTFRCDPISEHNRLYWYRQTLGQGPEFLTYFQNEAQLEKSRLLSDRFSAERPKGSFSTLEIQRTEQGDSAMYLCASSFPGSRGPKDTEAFFGQGTRLTVV.

The chain uses TRBV28 and TRBJ2-7; no clear D gene. In germline, CDR1 is MDHEN, CDR2 SYDVKM. This CDR3 has 13 amino acids. Trimming left V 11 bases short and J 7 bases short, with 21 bases between. The CDR3 DNA is TGTGCCGGTCAATCCGGAATTTCCCGGGAGCAGTACTTC. It translates to CAGQSGISREQYF.

The J gene is TRBJ2-1, the V gene TRBV27, with 11 bases identical to TRBD1. The V segment lost 5 bases and the J segment 5 bases; nucleotides outside the gene matches: 2. Looked up from germline, CDR1 is MNHEY and CDR2 is SMNVEV (reference sequence). The CDR3 consists of 14 residues. CDR3 bases: TGTGCCAGCAGTCGGACAGGGGGCAACAATGAGCAGTTCTTC. The encoded protein is CASSRTGGNNEQFF.

This rearrangement joins TRBV14 to TRBJ1-1; D unclear. Per germline, CDR1 SGHDN and CDR2 FVKESK. The CDR3 has 16 amino acids. V lost 0 bases and J 7 bases, leaving 18 bases between the germline ends. This CDR3 is CASSQDLRWQAGEAFF. The CDR3 DNA follows: TGTGCCAGCAGCCAAGATCTTCGGTGGCAGGCCGGTGAAGCTTTCTTT.

This chain connects TRBV7-9 to TRBJ1-4, with TRBD1 matching over 8 bases. The trim removed 1 base at V and 8 bases at J, leaving 9 bases unmatched. The length of the CDR3 is 16 residues. Germline V gene data show CDR1 as SEHNR and CDR2 as FQNEAQ (reference sequence). CDR3 in DNA: TGTGCCAGCAGCTTAGAATCCAGGGGGCTGCGAGAAAAACTGTTTTTT. Translation: CASSLESRGLREKLFF.

This clone was observed a handful of times. The chain joins TRBV5-1 to TRBJ1-2; D gene ambiguous. In germline, CDR1 is SGHRS, CDR2 YFSETQ. V lost 4 bases, J lost 7 bases, and 11 bases lay in between. CDR3 length: 12 residues. CDR3 region: CASSPATGGYTF. The CDR3 region has the DNA TGCGCCAGCAGCCCTGCCACGGGTGGCTACACCTTC. Combining the CDR3 with reference TRBV5-1 and TRBJ1-2 gives the whole variable domain KAGVTQTPRYLIKTRGQQVTLSCSPISGHRSVSWYQQTPGQGLQFLFEYFSETQRNKGNFPGRFSGRQFSNSRSEMNVSTLELGDSALYLCASSPATGGYTFGSGTRLTVV.

The sample holds one count of this clone. This chain joins TRBV11-2 and TRBJ2-3, with D uncertain. This CDR3 spans 13 amino acids. Per the germline V gene, CDR1 is SGHAT and CDR2 is FQNNGV. Trimming left V 3 bases short and J 7 bases short, with 11 bases between. The CDR3 DNA sequence: TGTGCCAGCAGCTTGGCTGGGCGAAATACGCAGTATTTT. This gives the protein CASSLAGRNTQYF.

This sequence joins TRBV19 and TRBJ2-2, with 10 positions matching TRBD1. V shed 5 bases and J 1 base; nucleotides not matched to a gene: 1. The V gene's germline CDR1 is LNHDA and CDR2 SQIVND (reference sequence). CDR3 size: 15 residues. This CDR3 is CASSRTGGNTGELFF. CDR3 DNA sequence: TGTGCCAGTAGTCGGACAGGGGGGAACACCGGGGAGCTGTTTTTT. Full variable domain (rest looked up from reference TRBV19 and TRBJ2-2): DGGITQSPKYLFRKEGQNVTLSCEQNLNHDAMYWYRQDPGQGLRLIYYSQIVNDFQKGDIAEGYSVSREKKESFPLTVTSAQKNPTAFYLCASSRTGGNTGELFFGEGSRLTVL.

This clone occurred once. V is TRBV9 and J is TRBJ2-7; D unresolved. V lost 0 bases, J lost 0 bases, and 7 bases lay in between. This CDR3 spans 14 amino acids. Germline CDR1 reads SGDLS; CDR2 reads YYNGEE. This CDR3 reads CASSVAVGSYEQYF. CDR3 coding DNA: TGTGCCAGCAGCGTAGCTGTGGGCTCCTACGAGCAGTACTTC. The whole variable domain, filled in from reference TRBV9 and TRBJ2-7, reads DSGVTQTPKHLITATGQRVTLRCSPRSGDLSVYWYQQSLDQGLQFLIQYYNGEERAKGNILERFSAQQFPDLHSELNLSSLELGDSALYFCASSVAVGSYEQYFGPGTRLTVT.

The chain uses TRBV30 and TRBJ1-3; D unclear. The CDR3 is 14 amino acids. V lost 3 bases to trimming and J lost 5 bases, with 14 bases between them. The germline V gene has CDR1 GTSNPN and CDR2 SVGIG (reference sequence). CDR3: CAWSFLPGRNTIYF. In nucleotides, the CDR3 is TGTGCCTGGAGCTTTTTGCCAGGTAGAAACACCATATATTTT.